This TCR beta chain was sequenced in a study of response to subunit inactivated influenza vaccine. This clonotype was detected ten times or more. Germline-derived CDR1 and CDR2 are SGHRS and YFSETQ. The CDR3 loop spans 13 amino acids. The V and J ends lost 0 bases and 5 bases respectively, with 7 bases between them. TCRdb itself ran the RT-PCR reads through MiXCR, one entry per CDR3 protein. The table lists 280,000 or so distinct CDR3 sequences, around a fifth of them singletons. The TCR originated in a man aged 50 to 69 who received an inactivated influenza vaccine. The material was PBMCs from blood, obtained less than 22 months after vaccination. The rearrangement uses TRBV5-1 and TRBJ2-3; D gene unclear. For the CDR3, the DNA is TGCGCCAGCAGCTTGGCGGGCGAAGATACGCAGTATTTT. As protein: CASSLAGEDTQYF. The full variable domain, in which reference TRBV5-1 and TRBJ2-3 provide the parts outside the CDR3, is KAGVTQTPRYLIKTRGQQVTLSCSPISGHRSVSWYQQTPGQGLQFLFEYFSETQRNKGNFPGRFSGRQFSNSRSEMNVSTLELGDSALYLCASSLAGEDTQYFGPGTRLTVL.